The clone carrying this TCR beta chain occurred once. The data originate from a study of shared clonotypes between healthy human individuals. TCRdb keeps only in-frame clones here, not all; method: immunoSEQ multiplex PCR. The table has a few hundred thousand clones, 70% to 80% seen once; the top ten hold less than 15%. CDR3 length: 12 residues. Trimming pared 5 bases from V and 6 bases from J, leaving 8 bases between. The V gene's germline CDR1 is SGHVS and CDR2 FQNEAQ. The V and J genes are TRBV7-8 and TRBJ1-5; no clear D gene. Sequencing was done on a sample of PBMCs. This sequence was found in a woman aged 35 to 49 in good health. Some clones in this sample may be carry-over from other donors' samples. The CDR3 DNA follows: TGTGCCAGCAGCCTAGGAGGTCAGCCCCAGCATTTT. Amino acid sequence: CASSLGGQPQHF.